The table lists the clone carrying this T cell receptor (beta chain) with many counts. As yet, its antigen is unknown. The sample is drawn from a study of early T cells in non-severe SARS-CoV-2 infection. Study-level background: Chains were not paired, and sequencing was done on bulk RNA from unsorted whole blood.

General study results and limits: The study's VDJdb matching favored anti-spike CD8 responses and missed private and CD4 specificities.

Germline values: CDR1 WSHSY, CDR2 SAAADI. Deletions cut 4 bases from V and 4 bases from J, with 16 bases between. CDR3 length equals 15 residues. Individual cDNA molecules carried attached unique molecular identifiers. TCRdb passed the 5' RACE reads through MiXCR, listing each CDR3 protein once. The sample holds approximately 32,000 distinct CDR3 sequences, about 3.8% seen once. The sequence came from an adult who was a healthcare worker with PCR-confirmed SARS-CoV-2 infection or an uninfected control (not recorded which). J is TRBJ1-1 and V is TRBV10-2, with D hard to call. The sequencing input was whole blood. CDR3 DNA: TGCGCCAGCAGTGGGACGGATTTGGGAGTCACTGAAGCTTTCTTT. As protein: CASSGTDLGVTEAFF.